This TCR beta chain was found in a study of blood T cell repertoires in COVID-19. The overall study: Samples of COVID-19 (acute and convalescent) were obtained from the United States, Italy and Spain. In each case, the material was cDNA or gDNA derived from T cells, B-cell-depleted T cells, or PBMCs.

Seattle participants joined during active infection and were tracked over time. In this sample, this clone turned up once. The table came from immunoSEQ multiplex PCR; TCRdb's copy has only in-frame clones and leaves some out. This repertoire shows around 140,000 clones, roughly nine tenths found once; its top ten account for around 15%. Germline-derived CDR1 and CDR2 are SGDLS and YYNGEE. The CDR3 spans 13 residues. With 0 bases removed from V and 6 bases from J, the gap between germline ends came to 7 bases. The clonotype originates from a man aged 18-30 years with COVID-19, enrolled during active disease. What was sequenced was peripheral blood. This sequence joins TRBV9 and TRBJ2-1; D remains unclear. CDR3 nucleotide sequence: TGTGCCAGCAGCGTAGGCGATGTCAATGAGCAGTTCTTC. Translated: CASSVGDVNEQFF.